This T cell receptor beta chain was recovered during a study of OX40 agonist ivuxolimab in advanced cancers. Study in general: People who had prior anti-PD-1, anti-PD-L1 or anti-CTLA-4 therapy could take part, and around 40% had some.

The CDR3 extends over 14 amino acids. V lost 4 bases and J lost 3; bases outside the gene matches: 6. Germline CDR1 is SGHNT and CDR2 is YYREEE (reference sequence). Using immunoSEQ multiplex PCR, the repertoire was profiled, and TCRdb retains in-frame clones only, with some absent. The table shows about 82,000 clones, with about 85% occurring only once. Patients had blood sampled at baseline and again on cycle 4 day 1 and cycle 7 day 1. The source of this sequence is an adult with an advanced solid tumor such as melanoma, head and neck, liver or kidney cancer. Sample: CD4+ or CD8+ T cells sorted from blood, taken in a trial of the OX40 agonist ivuxolimab. The V and J genes are TRBV5-4 and TRBJ1-2, with 7 bases that match TRBD1. CDR3 sequence (DNA): TGTGCCAGCAGCCCCAACAGGGGCTACTATGGCTACACCTTC. Translating gives CASSPNRGYYGYTF.